These 3 T cell receptor beta chains share one sample of origin, sequenced in a study of T cell repertoires in cytomegalovirus infection. These receptors lack a known antigen. In TCRdb, the reads were re-called with MiXCR into one record per CDR3 protein. Of approximately 730,000 distinct CDR3 sequences listed, around 29% are singletons. The sequences come from cultured CD8+ T cells from PBMCs, collected from culture after CMV antigen stimulation. All receptors derive from a human donor in good health (CMV status not recorded). Some clones in this sample may be carry-over from other donors' samples.

The gene calls are TRBV27 and TRBJ1-1, with TRBD1 matching 8 bases. The germline gives CDR1 MNHEY, CDR2 SMNVEV (reference sequence). CDR3 size: 13 residues. V was clipped by 6 bases and J by 8 bases; unmatched bases: 8. The DNA for the CDR3 is TGTGCCAGCAGCGACAGGGGCCCCAGGGAAGCTTTCTTT. This gives the protein CASSDRGPREAFF.

The chain links TRBV27 to TRBJ1-5; D is unclear. Germline CDR1 and CDR2: MNHEY and SMNVEV (reference sequence). The CDR3 has 13 amino acids. The V end was cut by 6 bases, the J end by 6 bases, with 12 bases between. CDR3 DNA: TGTGCCAGCAGCCCTTCCTTTGGTCAGCCCCAGCATTTT. This translates into CASSPSFGQPQHF.

This chain connects TRBV6-5 to TRBJ1-2; TRBD1 agrees at 9 bases. Germline V CDR1 and CDR2: MNHEY, SVGAGI. The CDR3 runs to 14 residues. V dropped 5 bases and J dropped 5; count of bases not matched to a gene: 6. The CDR3 loop is CASSRTGGSYGYTF. The CDR3 DNA reads TGTGCCAGCAGTCGAACAGGGGGCAGTTATGGCTACACCTTC.